Each of the 24 T cell receptor beta chains below was sequenced from the same sample in a study of response to subunit inactivated influenza vaccine. One entry per CDR3 protein results from TCRdb running MiXCR on the RT-PCR reads. The sample carries 700,000 to 800,000 distinct CDR3 sequences, 18% recorded once. The sequencing used PBMCs from blood, collected 5 days after vaccination. These receptors came from a man aged 50-60 years who received an inactivated influenza vaccine.

The chain combines TRBV7-3 with TRBJ2-3; TRBD2 matches 7 bases. Per germline, CDR1 SGHTA and CDR2 FQGTGA. The CDR3 has 15 amino acids. With 1 base clipped from V and 6 bases from J, the junction kept 7 bases outside the gene matches. CDR3 DNA sequence: TGTGCCAGCAGCTTAAATGGCGGGAGTTACGATACGCAGTATTTT. Translation: CASSLNGGSYDTQYF.

CDR3 region: CASSNRDRGHEKLFF. CDR3 DNA: TGCGCCAGCAGCAACCGGGACAGGGGTCATGAAAAACTGTTTTTT. This chain uses TRBV5-1 with TRBJ1-4; 10 bases fit TRBD1. Germline V gives CDR1 SGHRS, CDR2 YFSETQ. The length of the CDR3 is 15 residues. The V segment lost 4 bases and the J segment 6 bases; nucleotides outside the gene matches: 6.

The chain links TRBV6-1 to TRBJ1-2; a possible D gene is TRBD1 (5 bases). V lost 1 base and J 4 bases, leaving 13 bases between the germline ends. Germline assignment: CDR1 MNHNS and CDR2 SASEGT. The CDR3 runs 15 residues. The CDR3 spells CASSEDPGTVYGYTF. The CDR3 coding sequence is TGTGCCAGCAGTGAAGATCCCGGGACGGTCTATGGCTACACCTTC.

This clonotype was picked up one time. This chain links TRBV2 with TRBJ2-3, with D possibly matching TRBD2 (6 bases). Germline V CDR1 and CDR2: SNHLY, FYNNEI. V was shortened by 4 bases and J by 5 bases, with 22 bases between the two germline ends. This CDR3 is built from 17 residues. In nucleotides, the CDR3 is TGTGCCAGCAGTGTCATGCCTAGCGCAGGAGTTCGAGATACGCAGTATTTT. Its translation: CASSVMPSAGVRDTQYF. Full variable domain (rest looked up from reference TRBV2 and TRBJ2-3): EPEVTQTPSHQVTQMGQEVILRCVPISNHLYFYWYRQILGQKVEFLVSFYNNEISEKSEIFDDQFSVERPDGSNFTLKIRSTKLEDSAMYFCASSVMPSAGVRDTQYFGPGTRLTVL.

The J gene is TRBJ2-3, the V gene TRBV5-1; the match to TRBD2 covers 10 bases. Germline V gene sequence: CDR1 SGHRS, CDR2 YFSETQ. The CDR3 contains 17 residues. The ends lost 4 bases at V and 3 bases at J; junction bases unmatched: 11. CDR3 nucleotide sequence: TGCGCCAGCAGCCCCGAACTAGCGGGGACTGGGACAGATACGCAGTATTTT. This encodes CASSPELAGTGTDTQYF.

The CDR3 DNA sequence: TGTGCCAGCAGCAATACAGGGGGAAGGGAAAAACTGTTTTTT. Translated: CASSNTGGREKLFF. This sequence joins TRBV12-3 or TRBV12-4 and TRBJ1-4; 8 nucleotides align to TRBD1. This CDR3 is 14 amino acids long. The ends lost 6 bases at V and 8 bases at J; junction bases unmatched: 8.

V usage is TRBV5-1 and J usage is TRBJ2-7, with unresolved D. The CDR3 is made up of 12 amino acids. Trimming stripped 0 bases from V and 6 bases from J, with 7 bases between. The V gene's germline CDR1 is SGHRS and CDR2 YFSETQ. The CDR3 loop is CASSLELAEQYF. The CDR3, as DNA: TGCGCCAGCAGCTTGGAGTTGGCCGAGCAGTACTTC.

This clonotype was seen more than once but under ten times. The chain's CDR3 is CASSQDRSRQPYDGYTF. DNA for the CDR3: TGTGCCAGCAGCCAAGATCGGAGCCGTCAACCCTATGATGGCTACACCTTC. The rearrangement links TRBV3-1 to TRBJ1-2, with D hard to call. V lost 0 bases, J lost 6 bases, and 20 bases lay in between. The germline V gene has CDR1 LGHDT and CDR2 YNNKEL (reference sequence). CDR3 length: 17 amino acids.

This sequence joins TRBV12-3 or TRBV12-4 and TRBJ2-3; TRBD2 agrees at 12 bases. V lost 4 bases and J lost 2; bases outside the gene matches: 7. This CDR3 spans 17 amino acids. CDR3 sequence reads: CASSSSSGGANTDTQYF. For the CDR3, the DNA is TGTGCCAGCAGTTCGTCTAGCGGGGGGGCGAACACAGATACGCAGTATTTT.

The chain has TRBV11-2 and TRBJ2-3; maybe TRBD1 (5 bases). The germline V gene encodes CDR1 SGHAT and CDR2 FQNNGV. Trimming stripped 0 bases from V and 1 base from J, with 11 bases between. CDR3 length: 16 amino acids. The CDR3 region is CASSLDAGSGTDTQYF. The CDR3 coding sequence is TGTGCCAGCAGCTTAGATGCAGGGTCCGGCACAGATACGCAGTATTTT.

The chain uses TRBV12-3 or TRBV12-4 and TRBJ2-5; 10 bases are a match to TRBD2. The trim removed 3 bases at V and 7 bases at J, leaving 5 bases unmatched. This CDR3 is 14 amino acids long. Here the CDR3 reads CASSFGLAVATQYF. CDR3 DNA sequence: TGTGCCAGCAGTTTTGGACTAGCGGTTGCGACCCAGTACTTC.

This clonotype appeared a few times. J is TRBJ2-7 and V is TRBV6-2 or TRBV6-3; D may be TRBD2 (5 bases). V lost 7 bases, J lost 5 bases, and 21 bases lay in between. The CDR3 has 15 residues. Germline CDR1 reads MNHEY; CDR2 reads SVGEGT. This chain's CDR3 is CASTHPTGVEDEQYF. The CDR3 coding sequence is TGTGCCAGCACCCACCCTACCGGGGTCGAGGACGAGCAGTACTTC.

V usage is TRBV20-1 and J usage is TRBJ2-3; possibly TRBD2 for D (6 bases). The CDR3 has 15 amino acids. The V and J ends lost 3 bases and 0 bases respectively, with 13 bases between them. Germline CDR1 DFQATT, CDR2 SNEGSKA (reference sequence). CDR3 DNA sequence: TGCAGTGCTAGCCCGGGACTGACAAGCACAGATACGCAGTATTTT. As protein: CSASPGLTSTDTQYF.

This clonotype showed up just once. This sequence joins TRBV30 and TRBJ1-1, with D unclear. The V and J ends lost 3 bases and 4 bases respectively, with 12 bases between them. The CDR3 sequence is 13 residues long. Germline CDR1 is GTSNPN and CDR2 is SVGIG (reference sequence). The CDR3 sequence is CAWSEGLGTEAFF. CDR3 in DNA: TGTGCCTGGAGCGAAGGGTTGGGCACTGAAGCTTTCTTT.

This clonotype was observed a handful of times. The chain combines TRBV6-2 or TRBV6-3 with TRBJ2-1; TRBD2 matches at 10 bases. This CDR3 comprises 20 residues. From germline, CDR1 is MNHEY and CDR2 SVGEGT. Losses at the gene ends were 2 bases for V and 0 bases for J; bases not matched to a gene: 13. The CDR3 sequence is CASSYPTSGLESSSYNEQFF. CDR3 in DNA: TGTGCCAGCAGTTACCCGACTAGCGGGTTGGAATCAAGCTCCTACAATGAGCAGTTCTTC.

This clonotype was found a few times. This chain uses TRBV6-5 with TRBJ2-5; 11 nucleotides agree with TRBD1. CDR3 length equals 17 residues. Germline V gene data show CDR1 as MNHEY and CDR2 as SVGAGI. V gave up 0 bases and J gave up 2 bases; unmatched junction bases: 5. Here the CDR3 DNA reads TGTGCCAGCAGTTACTCCGGGACAGGGGGTTTACAAGAGACCCAGTACTTC. It encodes CASSYSGTGGLQETQYF.

This chain joins TRBV3-1 and TRBJ1-4, with 7 bases matching TRBD1. CDR3 size: 14 residues. V was pared by 7 bases and J by 8 bases, with 10 bases of the junction left unmatched. The germline CDR1 and CDR2 sequences are LGHDT and YNNKEL (reference sequence). CDR3 region: CASTNRGGDEKLFF. In nucleotides, the CDR3 is TGTGCCAGCACAAACAGGGGAGGGGACGAAAAACTGTTTTTT.

The rearrangement joins TRBV4-2 to TRBJ2-7, with 9 bases fitting TRBD1. The CDR3 is made up of 15 amino acids. The V gene end was trimmed by 4 bases and the J gene end by 5 bases; junction bases not matched to a gene: 9. CDR1 is LGHNA, CDR2 YNFKEQ, per germline. The DNA of the CDR3 is TGTGCCAGCAGCCTGGGGACAGGGATTCCCCACGAGCAGTACTTC. This encodes CASSLGTGIPHEQYF.

This clonotype was observed a few times. This sequence joins TRBV6-2 or TRBV6-3 and TRBJ2-6, with 9 bases fitting TRBD1. The length of the CDR3 is 17 residues. The V and J ends lost 4 bases and 0 bases, in that order; junction bases with no gene match: 4. Germline V lookup: CDR1 MNHEY, CDR2 SVGEGT. Here the CDR3 DNA reads TGTGCCAGCAGTTTTCGGGACAGGGCCTCTGGGGCCAACGTCCTGACTTTC. Its protein product is CASSFRDRASGANVLTF.

This clonotype appeared a few times. The chain couples TRBV7-2 to TRBJ1-2; D perhaps matches TRBD1 (6 bases). The ends were cut back, 8 bases at V and 2 bases at J, with 18 bases in the middle. CDR1 is SGHTA, CDR2 FQGNSA, per germline. The CDR3 runs to 15 residues. The CDR3 DNA reads as TGTGCCAGCGGGGTTCCGGGACACCCCAACTATGGCTACACCTTC. It codes for CASGVPGHPNYGYTF. Using reference TRBV7-2 and TRBJ1-2 for the parts outside the CDR3, the full variable domain is GAGVSQSPSNKVTEKGKDVELRCDPISGHTALYWYRQSLGQGLEFLIYFQGNSAPDKSGLPSDRFSAERTGGSVSTLTIQRTQQEDSAVYLCASGVPGHPNYGYTFGSGTRLTVV.

The chain carries TRBV15 and TRBJ2-1; 7 bases match TRBD2. Germline-derived CDR1 and CDR2 are LNHNV and YYDKDF (reference sequence). The CDR3 spans 15 residues. Trimming removed 2 bases from V and 5 bases from J; junction bases left unmatched: 6. The chain's CDR3 is CATSRRREANNEQFF. DNA for the CDR3: TGTGCCACCAGCAGACGCCGGGAGGCCAACAATGAGCAGTTCTTC.

The rearrangement links TRBV10-3 to TRBJ2-3; TRBD1 aligns across 7 bases. Trimming took 7 bases from V and 2 from J; bases not matched to a gene: 6. Germline-derived CDR1 and CDR2 are ENHRY and SYGVKD. The CDR3 is made up of 14 amino acids. CDR3 coding DNA: TGTGCCATCAAGAGGGGGCTTGACACAGATACGCAGTATTTT. Translating gives CAIKRGLDTDTQYF.

This clonotype was detected a few times. The chain uses TRBV20-1 and TRBJ2-7; possible D gene TRBD2, 6 bases. This CDR3 has 14 residues. The ends were cut back, 3 bases at V and 4 bases at J, with 16 bases in the middle. Germline CDR1 reads DFQATT; CDR2 reads SNEGSKA (reference sequence). For the CDR3, the DNA is TGCAGTGCTAGGACCGGGGGAGACGGATACGAGCAGTACTTC. It specifies CSARTGGDGYEQYF.

This clonotype has a handful of counts. The gene calls are TRBV9 and TRBJ2-1, with D possibly being TRBD1 (5 bases). Germline-derived CDR1 and CDR2 are SGDLS and YYNGEE. The V and J ends lost 3 bases and 15 bases respectively, with 16 bases between them. The CDR3 extends over 12 amino acids. The CDR3 region is CASSEVRGERFF. The CDR3 region has the DNA TGTGCCAGCAGCGAGGTTAGGGGCGAGAGGTTCTTC.